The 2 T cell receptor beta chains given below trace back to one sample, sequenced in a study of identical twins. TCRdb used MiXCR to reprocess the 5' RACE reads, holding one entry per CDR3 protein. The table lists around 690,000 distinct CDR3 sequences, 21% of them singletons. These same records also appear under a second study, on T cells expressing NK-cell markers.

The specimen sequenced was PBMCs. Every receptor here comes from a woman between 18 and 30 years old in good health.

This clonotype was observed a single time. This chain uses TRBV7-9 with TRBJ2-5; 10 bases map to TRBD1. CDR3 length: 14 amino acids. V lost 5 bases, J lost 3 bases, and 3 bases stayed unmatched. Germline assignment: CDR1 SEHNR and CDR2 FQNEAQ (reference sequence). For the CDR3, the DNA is TGTGCCAGCAGCAGGGGACAGGGGAAAGAGACCCAGTACTTC. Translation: CASSRGQGKETQYF.

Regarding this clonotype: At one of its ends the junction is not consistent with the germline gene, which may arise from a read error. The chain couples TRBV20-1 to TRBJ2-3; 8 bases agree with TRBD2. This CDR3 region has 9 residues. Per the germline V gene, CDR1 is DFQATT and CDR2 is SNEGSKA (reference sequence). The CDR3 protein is CSAPLAGGF. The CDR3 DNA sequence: TGCAGTGCTCCCCTCGCGGGGGGTTTT.